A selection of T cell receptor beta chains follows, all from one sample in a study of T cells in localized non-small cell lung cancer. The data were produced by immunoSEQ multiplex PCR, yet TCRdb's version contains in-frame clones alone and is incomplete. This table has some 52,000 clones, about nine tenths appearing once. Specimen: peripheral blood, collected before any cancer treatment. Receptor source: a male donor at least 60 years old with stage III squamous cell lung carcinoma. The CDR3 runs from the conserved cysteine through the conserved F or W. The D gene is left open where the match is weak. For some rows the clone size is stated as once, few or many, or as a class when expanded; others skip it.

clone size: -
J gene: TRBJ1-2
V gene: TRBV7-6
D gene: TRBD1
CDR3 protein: CASSSGTGGGYTF
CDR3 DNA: TGTGCCAGCAGCTCCGGGACAGGGGGCGGCTACACCTTC

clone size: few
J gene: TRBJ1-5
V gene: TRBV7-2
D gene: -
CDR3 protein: CASSLVQNQPQHF
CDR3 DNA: TGTGCCAGCAGCTTAGTTCAAAATCAGCCCCAGCATTTT

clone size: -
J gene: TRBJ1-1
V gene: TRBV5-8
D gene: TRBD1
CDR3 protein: CASSKGQGSTEAFF
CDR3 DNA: TGTGCCAGCAGCAAAGGACAGGGAAGCACTGAAGCTTTCTTT

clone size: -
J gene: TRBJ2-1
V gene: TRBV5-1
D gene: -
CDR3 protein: CASSLGDWASYNEQFF
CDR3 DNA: TGCGCCAGCAGCTTGGGGGATTGGGCTTCCTACAATGAGCAGTTCTTC

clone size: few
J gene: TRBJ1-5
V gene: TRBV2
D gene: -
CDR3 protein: CASRTSGQPQHF
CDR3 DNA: TGTGCCAGCCGGACGTCAGGTCAGCCCCAGCATTTT

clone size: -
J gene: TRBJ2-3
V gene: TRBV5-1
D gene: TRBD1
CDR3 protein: CASSPGQESDTQYF
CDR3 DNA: TGCGCCAGCAGCCCGGGACAGGAGTCAGATACGCAGTATTTT

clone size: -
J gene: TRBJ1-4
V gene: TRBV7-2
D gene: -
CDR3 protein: CASSRGLSTNEKLFF
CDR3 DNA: TGTGCCAGCAGCCGTGGGCTTTCAACTAATGAAAAACTGTTTTTT

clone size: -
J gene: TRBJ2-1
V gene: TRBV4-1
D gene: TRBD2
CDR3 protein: CASSQDGMAGGYNEQFF
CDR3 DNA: TGCGCCAGCAGCCAAGATGGTATGGCGGGAGGTTACAATGAGCAGTTCTTC

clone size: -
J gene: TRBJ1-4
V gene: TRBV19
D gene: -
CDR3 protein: CASSKDRAEKLFF
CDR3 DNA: TGTGCCAGTAGTAAGGACAGAGCCGAAAAACTGTTTTTT

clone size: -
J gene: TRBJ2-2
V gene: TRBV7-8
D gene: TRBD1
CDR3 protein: CASYTGTGRSGELFF
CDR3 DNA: TGTGCCAGCTATACCGGGACAGGGAGATCCGGGGAGCTGTTTTTT

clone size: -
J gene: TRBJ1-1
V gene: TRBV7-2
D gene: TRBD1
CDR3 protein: CASSLTGGPPNTEAFF
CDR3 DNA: TGTGCCAGCAGCTTGACAGGGGGGCCCCCCAACACTGAAGCTTTCTTT

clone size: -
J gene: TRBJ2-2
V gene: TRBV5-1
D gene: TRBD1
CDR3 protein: CASSLGQGDGELFF
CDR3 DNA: TGCGCCAGCAGCCTGGGACAGGGGGACGGGGAGCTGTTTTTT

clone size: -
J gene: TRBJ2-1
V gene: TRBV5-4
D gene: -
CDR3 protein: CASSLGGPSAYNEQFF
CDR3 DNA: TGTGCCAGCAGCTTGGGGGGCCCTAGCGCGTACAATGAGCAGTTCTTC

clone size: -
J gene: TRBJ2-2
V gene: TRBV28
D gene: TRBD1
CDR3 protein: CASSLNDRDTGELFF
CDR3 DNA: TGTGCCAGCAGTTTAAACGACAGGGACACCGGGGAGCTGTTTTTT

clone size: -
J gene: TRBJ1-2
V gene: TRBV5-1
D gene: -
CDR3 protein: CASSLSSGGNYGYTF
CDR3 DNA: TGCGCCAGCAGCTTGAGTTCCGGGGGCAACTATGGCTACACCTTC

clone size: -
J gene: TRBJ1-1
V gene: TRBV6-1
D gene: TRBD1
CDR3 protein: CASSESRETGAAFF
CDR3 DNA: TGTGCCAGCAGTGAAAGTAGAGAGACAGGGGCAGCTTTCTTT

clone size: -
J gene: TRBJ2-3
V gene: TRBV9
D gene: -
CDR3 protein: CASSVALPSTDTQYF
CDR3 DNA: TGTGCCAGCAGCGTAGCCCTCCCTAGCACAGATACGCAGTATTTT

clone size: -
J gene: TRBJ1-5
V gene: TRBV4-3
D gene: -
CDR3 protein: CASSQGLQATQHF
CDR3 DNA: TGCGCCAGCAGCCAGGGTCTCCAGGCAACCCAGCATTTT

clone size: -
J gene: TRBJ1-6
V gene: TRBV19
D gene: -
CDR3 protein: CASRMTGGTDSPLHF
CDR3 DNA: TGTGCCAGTAGGATGACCGGAGGTACGGATTCACCCCTCCACTTT

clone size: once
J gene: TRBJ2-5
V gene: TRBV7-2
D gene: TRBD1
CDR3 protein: CASSSRGTVGETQYF
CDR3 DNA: TGTGCCAGCAGCTCTAGGGGGACAGTGGGAGAGACCCAGTACTTC

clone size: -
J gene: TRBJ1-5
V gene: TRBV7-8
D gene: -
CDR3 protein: CASTLGVLNQPQHF
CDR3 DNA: TGTGCCAGCACCCTGGGGGTGCTCAATCAGCCCCAGCATTTT